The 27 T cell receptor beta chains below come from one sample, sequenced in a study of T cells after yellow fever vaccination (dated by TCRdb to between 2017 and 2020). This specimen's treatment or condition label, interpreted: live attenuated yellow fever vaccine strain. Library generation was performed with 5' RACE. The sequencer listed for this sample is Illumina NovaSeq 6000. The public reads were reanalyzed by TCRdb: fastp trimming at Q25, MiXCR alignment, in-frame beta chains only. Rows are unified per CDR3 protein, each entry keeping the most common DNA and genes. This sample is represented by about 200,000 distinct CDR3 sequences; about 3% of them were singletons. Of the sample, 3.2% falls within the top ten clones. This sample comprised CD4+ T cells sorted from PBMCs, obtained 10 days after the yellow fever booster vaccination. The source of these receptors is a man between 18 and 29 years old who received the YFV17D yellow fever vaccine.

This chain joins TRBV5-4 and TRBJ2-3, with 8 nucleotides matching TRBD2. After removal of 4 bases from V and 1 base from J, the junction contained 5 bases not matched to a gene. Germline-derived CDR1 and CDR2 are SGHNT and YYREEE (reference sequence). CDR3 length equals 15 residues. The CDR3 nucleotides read TGTGCCAGCAGCCGGGGACTAGTAGGCACAGATACGCAGTATTTT. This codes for CASSRGLVGTDTQYF.

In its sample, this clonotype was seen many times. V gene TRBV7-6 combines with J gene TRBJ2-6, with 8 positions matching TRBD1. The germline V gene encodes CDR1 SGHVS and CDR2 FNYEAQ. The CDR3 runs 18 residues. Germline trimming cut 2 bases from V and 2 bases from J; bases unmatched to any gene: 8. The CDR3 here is CASSLKRQGAAGANVLTF. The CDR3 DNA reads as TGTGCCAGCAGCTTAAAGCGCCAGGGGGCGGCTGGGGCCAACGTCCTGACTTTC.

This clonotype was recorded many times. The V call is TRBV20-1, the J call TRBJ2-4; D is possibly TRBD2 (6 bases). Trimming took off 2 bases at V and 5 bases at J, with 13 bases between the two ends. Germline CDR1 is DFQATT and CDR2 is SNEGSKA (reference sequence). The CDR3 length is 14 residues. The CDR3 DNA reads TGCAGTGCTAGAAATTGGCCGGGGGAAAACATTCAGTACTTC. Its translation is CSARNWPGENIQYF.

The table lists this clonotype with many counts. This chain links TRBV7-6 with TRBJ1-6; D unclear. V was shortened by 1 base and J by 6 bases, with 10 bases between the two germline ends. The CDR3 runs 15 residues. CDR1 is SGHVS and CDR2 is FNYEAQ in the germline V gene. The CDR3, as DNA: TGTGCCAGCAGCTTAGGCGCGTTCAGTAATTCACCCCTCCACTTT. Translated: CASSLGAFSNSPLHF. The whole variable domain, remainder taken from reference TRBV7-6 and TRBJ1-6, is GAGVSQSPRYKVTKRGQDVALRCDPISGHVSLYWYRQALGQGPEFLTYFNYEAQQDKSGLPNDRFSAERPEGSISTLTIQRTEQRDSAMYRCASSLGAFSNSPLHFGNGTRLTVT.

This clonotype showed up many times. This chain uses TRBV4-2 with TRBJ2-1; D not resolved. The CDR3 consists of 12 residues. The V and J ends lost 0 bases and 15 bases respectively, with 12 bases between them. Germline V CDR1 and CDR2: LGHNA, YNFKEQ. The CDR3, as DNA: TGTGCCAGCAGCCAAGACGGTACGGTCCCGTTCTTC. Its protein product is CASSQDGTVPFF.

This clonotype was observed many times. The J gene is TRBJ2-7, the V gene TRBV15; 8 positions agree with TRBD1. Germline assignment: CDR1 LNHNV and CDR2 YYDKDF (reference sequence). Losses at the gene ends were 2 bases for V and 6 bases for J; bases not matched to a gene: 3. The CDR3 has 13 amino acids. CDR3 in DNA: TGTGCCACCAGCAGAAACAGGGGGTTCGAGCAGTACTTC. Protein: CATSRNRGFEQYF.

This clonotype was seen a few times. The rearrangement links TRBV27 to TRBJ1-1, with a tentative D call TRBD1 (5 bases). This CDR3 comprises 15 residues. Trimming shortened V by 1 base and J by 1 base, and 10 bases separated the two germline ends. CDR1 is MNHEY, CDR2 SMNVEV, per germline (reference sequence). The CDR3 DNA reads TGTGCCAGCAGTTTATTAGGGGTGGAGAACACTGAAGCTTTCTTT. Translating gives CASSLLGVENTEAFF.

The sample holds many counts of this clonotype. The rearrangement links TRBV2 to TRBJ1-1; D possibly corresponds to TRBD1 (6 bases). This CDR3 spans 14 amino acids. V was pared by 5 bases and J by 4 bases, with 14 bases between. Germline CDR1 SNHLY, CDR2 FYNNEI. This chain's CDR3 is CASSTSGGGTEAFF. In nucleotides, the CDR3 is TGTGCCAGCAGTACCTCGGGAGGGGGCACTGAAGCTTTCTTT. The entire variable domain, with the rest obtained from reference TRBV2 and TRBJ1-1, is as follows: EPEVTQTPSHQVTQMGQEVILRCVPISNHLYFYWYRQILGQKVEFLVSFYNNEISEKSEIFDDQFSVERPDGSNFTLKIRSTKLEDSAMYFCASSTSGGGTEAFFGQGTRLTVV.

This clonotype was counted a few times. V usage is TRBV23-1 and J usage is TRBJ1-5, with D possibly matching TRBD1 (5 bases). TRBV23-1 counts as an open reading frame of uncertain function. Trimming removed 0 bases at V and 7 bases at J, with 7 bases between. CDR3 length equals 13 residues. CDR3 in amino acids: CASSQSWGQPQHF. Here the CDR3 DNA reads TGCGCCAGCAGTCAATCTTGGGGGCAGCCCCAGCATTTT.

The CDR3 is CSARPGLRSDTQYF. The CDR3 bases are TGCAGTGCTAGACCGGGCCTCCGTTCGGATACGCAGTATTTT. This chain connects TRBV20-1 to TRBJ2-3; no clear D gene. Trimming stripped 2 bases from V and 6 bases from J, with 15 bases between. Germline V gene lookup returns CDR1 DFQATT and CDR2 SNEGSKA (reference sequence). The CDR3 is made up of 14 amino acids.

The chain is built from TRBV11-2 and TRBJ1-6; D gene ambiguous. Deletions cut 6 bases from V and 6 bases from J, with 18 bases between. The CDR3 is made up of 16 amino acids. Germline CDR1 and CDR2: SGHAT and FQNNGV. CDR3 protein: CASSRPGSISNSPLHF. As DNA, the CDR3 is TGTGCCAGCAGTCGTCCGGGATCCATCTCTAATTCACCCCTCCACTTT.

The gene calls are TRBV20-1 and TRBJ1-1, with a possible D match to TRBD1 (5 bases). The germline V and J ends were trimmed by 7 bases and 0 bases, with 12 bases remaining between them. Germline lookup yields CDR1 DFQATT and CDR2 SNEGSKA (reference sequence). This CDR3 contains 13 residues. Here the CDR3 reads CSVAGLLNTEAFF. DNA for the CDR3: TGCAGTGTGGCAGGGCTTTTGAACACTGAAGCTTTCTTT.

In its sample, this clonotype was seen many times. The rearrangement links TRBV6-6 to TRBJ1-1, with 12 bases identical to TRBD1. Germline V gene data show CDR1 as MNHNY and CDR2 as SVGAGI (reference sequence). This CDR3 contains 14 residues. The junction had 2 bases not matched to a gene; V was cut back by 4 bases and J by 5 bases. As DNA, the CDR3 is TGTGCCAGCAGTTCGGGACAGGGGGCAACTGAAGCTTTCTTT. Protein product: CASSSGQGATEAFF.

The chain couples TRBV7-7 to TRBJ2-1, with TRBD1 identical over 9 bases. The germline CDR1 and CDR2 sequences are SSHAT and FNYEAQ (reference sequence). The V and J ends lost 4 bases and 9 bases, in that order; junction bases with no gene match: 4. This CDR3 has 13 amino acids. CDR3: CASSSLTGGEQFF. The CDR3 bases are TGTGCCAGCAGCTCTCTGACAGGGGGTGAGCAGTTCTTC.

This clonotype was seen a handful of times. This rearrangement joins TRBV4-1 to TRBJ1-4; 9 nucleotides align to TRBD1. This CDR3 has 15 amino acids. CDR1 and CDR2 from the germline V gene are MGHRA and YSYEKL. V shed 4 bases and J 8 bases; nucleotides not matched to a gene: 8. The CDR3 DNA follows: TGCGCCAGCAGCCGGGGACAGGGTGATCGGGAAAAACTGTTTTTT. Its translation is CASSRGQGDREKLFF.

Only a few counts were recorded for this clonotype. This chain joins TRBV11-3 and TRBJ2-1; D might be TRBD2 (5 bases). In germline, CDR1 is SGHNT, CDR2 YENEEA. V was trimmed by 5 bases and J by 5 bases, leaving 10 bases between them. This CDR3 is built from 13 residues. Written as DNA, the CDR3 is TGTGCCAGCAGCGCGGGCCCGAACAATGAGCAGTTCTTC. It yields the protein CASSAGPNNEQFF.

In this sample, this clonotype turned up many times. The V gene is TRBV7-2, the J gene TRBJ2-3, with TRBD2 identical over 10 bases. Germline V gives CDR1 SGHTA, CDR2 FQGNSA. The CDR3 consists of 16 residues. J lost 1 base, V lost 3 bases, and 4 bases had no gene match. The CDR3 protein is CASSLTAGGGTDTQYF. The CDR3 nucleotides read TGTGCCAGCAGCTTGACAGCGGGGGGGGGCACAGATACGCAGTATTTT. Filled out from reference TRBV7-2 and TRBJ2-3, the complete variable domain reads GAGVSQSPSNKVTEKGKDVELRCDPISGHTALYWYRQSLGQGLEFLIYFQGNSAPDKSGLPSDRFSAERTGGSVSTLTIQRTQQEDSAVYLCASSLTAGGGTDTQYFGPGTRLTVL.

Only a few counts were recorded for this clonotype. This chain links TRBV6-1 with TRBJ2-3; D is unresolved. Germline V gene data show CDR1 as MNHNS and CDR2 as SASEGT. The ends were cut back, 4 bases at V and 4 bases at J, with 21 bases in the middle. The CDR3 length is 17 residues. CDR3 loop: CASSVVLKGIRADTQYF. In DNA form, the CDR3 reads TGTGCCAGCAGTGTGGTACTAAAGGGAATCCGGGCAGATACGCAGTATTTT.

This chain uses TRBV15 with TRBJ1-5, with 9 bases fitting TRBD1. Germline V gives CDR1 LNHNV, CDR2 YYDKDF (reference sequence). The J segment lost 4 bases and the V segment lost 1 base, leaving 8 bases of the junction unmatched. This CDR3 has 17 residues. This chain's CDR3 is CATSRALPGQGNQPQHF. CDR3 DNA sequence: TGTGCCACCAGCAGAGCCCTTCCGGGACAGGGTAATCAGCCCCAGCATTTT.

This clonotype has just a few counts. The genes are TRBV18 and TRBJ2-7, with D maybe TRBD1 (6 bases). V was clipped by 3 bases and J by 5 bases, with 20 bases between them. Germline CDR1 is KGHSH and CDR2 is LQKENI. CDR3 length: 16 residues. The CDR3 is CASSPTYSGEENEQYV. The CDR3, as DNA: TGTGCCAGCTCACCGACGTATTCAGGGGAAGAGAACGAGCAGTACGTC.

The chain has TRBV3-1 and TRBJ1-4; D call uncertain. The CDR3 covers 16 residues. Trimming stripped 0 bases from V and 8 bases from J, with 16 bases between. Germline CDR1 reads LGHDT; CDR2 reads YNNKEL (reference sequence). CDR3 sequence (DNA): TGTGCCAGCAGCCAAGATCGGTCTAGGGAGAACGAAAAACTGTTTTTT. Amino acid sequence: CASSQDRSRENEKLFF.

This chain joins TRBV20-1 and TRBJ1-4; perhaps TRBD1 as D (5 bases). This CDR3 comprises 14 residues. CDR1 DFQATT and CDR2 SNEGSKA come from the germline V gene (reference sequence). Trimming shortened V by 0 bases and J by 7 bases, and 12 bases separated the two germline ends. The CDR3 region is CSARDYGRVEKLFF. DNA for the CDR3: TGCAGTGCTAGAGATTATGGCAGGGTTGAAAAACTGTTTTTT.

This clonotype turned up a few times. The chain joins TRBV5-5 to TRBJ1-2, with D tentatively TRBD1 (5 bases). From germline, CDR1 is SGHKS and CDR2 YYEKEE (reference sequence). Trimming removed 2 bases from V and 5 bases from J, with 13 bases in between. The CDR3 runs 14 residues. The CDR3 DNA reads TGTGCCAGCAGCTTAACGGGGGTTAGGTATGGCTACACCTTC. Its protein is CASSLTGVRYGYTF.

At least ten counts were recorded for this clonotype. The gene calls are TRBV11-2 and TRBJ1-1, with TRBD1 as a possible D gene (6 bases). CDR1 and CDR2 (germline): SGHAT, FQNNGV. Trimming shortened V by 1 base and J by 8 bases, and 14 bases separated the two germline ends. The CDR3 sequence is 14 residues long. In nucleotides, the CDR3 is TGTGCCAGCAGCTTAGGGGTCGGGGGCACAGAAGCTTTCTTT. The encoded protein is CASSLGVGGTEAFF.

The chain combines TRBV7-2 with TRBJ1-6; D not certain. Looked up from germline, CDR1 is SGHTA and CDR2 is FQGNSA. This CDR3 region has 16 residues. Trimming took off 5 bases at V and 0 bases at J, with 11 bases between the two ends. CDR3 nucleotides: TGTGCCAGCAGCCCGAGACTGAGCTCCTATAATTCACCCCTCCACTTT. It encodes CASSPRLSSYNSPLHF.

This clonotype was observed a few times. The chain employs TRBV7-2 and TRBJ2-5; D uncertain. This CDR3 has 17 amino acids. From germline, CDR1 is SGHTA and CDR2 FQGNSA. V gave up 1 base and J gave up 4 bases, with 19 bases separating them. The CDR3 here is CASSLGVQEWVGETQYF. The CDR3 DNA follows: TGTGCCAGCAGCTTAGGGGTCCAGGAATGGGTCGGAGAGACCCAGTACTTC.

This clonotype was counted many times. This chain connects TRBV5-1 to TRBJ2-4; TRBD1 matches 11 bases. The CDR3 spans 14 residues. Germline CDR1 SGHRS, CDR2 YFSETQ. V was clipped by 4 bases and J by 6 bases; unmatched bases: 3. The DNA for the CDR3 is TGCGCCAGCAGCACGGGACAGGGGGGAAACATTCAGTACTTC. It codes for CASSTGQGGNIQYF. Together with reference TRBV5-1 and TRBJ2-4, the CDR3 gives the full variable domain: KAGVTQTPRYLIKTRGQQVTLSCSPISGHRSVSWYQQTPGQGLQFLFEYFSETQRNKGNFPGRFSGRQFSNSRSEMNVSTLELGDSALYLCASSTGQGGNIQYFGAGTRLSVL.